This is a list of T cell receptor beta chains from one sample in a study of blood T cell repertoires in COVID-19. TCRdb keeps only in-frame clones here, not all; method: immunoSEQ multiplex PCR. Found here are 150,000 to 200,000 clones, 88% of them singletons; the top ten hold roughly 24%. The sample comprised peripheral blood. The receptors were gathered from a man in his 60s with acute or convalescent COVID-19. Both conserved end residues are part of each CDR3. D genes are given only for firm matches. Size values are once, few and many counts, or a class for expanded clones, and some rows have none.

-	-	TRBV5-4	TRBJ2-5	CASTGGETQYF	TGTGCCAGCACTGGGGGGGAGACCCAGTACTTC
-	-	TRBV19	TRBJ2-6	CASTGRVPSGANVLTF	TGTGCCAGTACTGGCAGGGTCCCCTCTGGGGCCAACGTCCTGACTTTC
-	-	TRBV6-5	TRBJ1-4	CASSLTTAGDEKLFF	TGTGCCAGCAGTCTCACCACGGCCGGAGACGAAAAACTGTTTTTT
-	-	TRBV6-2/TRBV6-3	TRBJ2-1	CASSYSSLLNEQFF	TGTGCCAGCAGTTACTCGAGTCTACTCAATGAGCAGTTCTTC
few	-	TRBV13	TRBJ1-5	CASSLRGRDQPQHF	TGTGCCAGCAGCTTACGAGGGAGGGATCAGCCCCAGCATTTT
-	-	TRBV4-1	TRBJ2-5	CASSQDGLPQETQYF	TGCGCCAGCAGCCAAGATGGGCTGCCCCAAGAGACCCAGTACTTC
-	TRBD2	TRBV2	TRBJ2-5	CASRVAVREGTQYF	TGTGCCAGCAGGGTAGCCGTGCGGGAGGGGACCCAGTACTTC
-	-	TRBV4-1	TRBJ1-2	CASSQDPNRVLGYTF	TGCGCCAGCAGCCAAGATCCGAACAGGGTATTAGGCTACACCTTC
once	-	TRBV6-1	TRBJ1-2	CASSEARGYGYTF	TGTGCCAGCAGTGAAGCGCGAGGTTATGGCTACACCTTC
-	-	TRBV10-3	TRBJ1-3	CAISESTGNTIYF	TGTGCCATCAGTGAGTCTACAGGAAACACCATATATTTT
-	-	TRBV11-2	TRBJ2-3	CASSSPGSPIEQYF	TGTGCCAGCAGCTCCCCCGGGTCCCCCATCGAGCAGTATTTT
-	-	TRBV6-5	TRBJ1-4	CASSRSQGMEEKLFF	TGTGCCAGCAGTCGGAGTCAGGGGATGGAAGAAAAACTGTTTTTT
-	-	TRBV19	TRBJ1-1	CASISPTNTEAFF	TGTGCCAGTATTAGCCCCACGAACACTGAAGCTTTCTTT
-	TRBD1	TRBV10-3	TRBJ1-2	CAISESGTGQGDGYTF	TGTGCCATCAGTGAGTCCGGGACAGGCCAGGGGGATGGCTACACCTTC
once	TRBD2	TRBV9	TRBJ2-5	CASSPPGGGPQETQYF	TGTGCCAGCAGCCCCCCGGGCGGGGGGCCGCAAGAGACCCAGTACTTC
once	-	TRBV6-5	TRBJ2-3	CASSPLRVSTDTQYF	TGTGCCAGCAGTCCCCTCCGGGTGAGCACAGATACGCAGTATTTT
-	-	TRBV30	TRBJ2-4	CAWSDPGKNIQYF	TGTGCCTGGAGTGATCCCGGTAAAAACATTCAGTACTTC
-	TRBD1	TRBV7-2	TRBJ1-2	CASSLALRQGSYGYTF	TGTGCCAGCAGCTTAGCCCTCCGACAGGGATCCTATGGCTACACCTTC
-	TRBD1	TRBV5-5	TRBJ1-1	CASRSRDRGENTEAFF	TGTGCCAGCAGGTCCCGGGACAGGGGAGAGAACACTGAAGCTTTCTTT
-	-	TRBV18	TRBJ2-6	CASSPPSSGMTGANVLTF	TGTGCCAGCTCACCACCATCTTCCGGGATGACTGGGGCCAACGTCCTGACTTTC
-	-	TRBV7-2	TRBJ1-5	CASSPSGKLNQPQHF	TGTGCCAGCAGCCCCTCGGGTAAGCTCAATCAGCCCCAGCATTTT
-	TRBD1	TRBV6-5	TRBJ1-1	CASSQRDSTEAFF	TGTGCCAGCAGCCAGAGGGACAGCACTGAAGCTTTCTTT
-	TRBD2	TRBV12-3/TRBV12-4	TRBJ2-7	CASNRREGHEQYF	TGTGCCAGCAACCGGCGGGAGGGGCACGAGCAGTACTTC
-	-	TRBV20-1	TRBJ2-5	CSASGSGLQETQYF	TGCAGTGCTAGTGGAAGCGGGTTACAAGAGACCCAGTACTTC
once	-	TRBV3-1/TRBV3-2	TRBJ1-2	CASSQGRNYGYTF	TGTGCCAGCAGCCAAGGTCGGAACTATGGCTACACCTTC
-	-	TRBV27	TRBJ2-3	CASSLLNDGSTDTQYF	TGTGCCAGCAGTCTCCTCAATGACGGGAGCACAGATACGCAGTATTTT